Shown below are 29 T cell receptor beta chains from a single sample sequenced in a study of blood T cells in healthy people across ages. A second PCR of about 6 to 11 cycles used a sample-barcoded 5' primer and a J-beta primer mix. TCRdb recomputed calls from the 5' RACE reads with MiXCR, one row per CDR3 protein. The table lists over a million distinct CDR3 sequences, roughly 60% of them singletons. Material: blood. Receptors were obtained from a man younger than 35 in good health.

The V gene is TRBV7-8, the J gene TRBJ2-5; maybe TRBD2 (7 bases). Germline values: CDR1 SGHVS, CDR2 FQNEAQ. The germline V and J ends were trimmed by 5 bases and 1 base, with 26 bases remaining between them. The CDR3 loop spans 19 amino acids. CDR3 DNA: TGTGCCAGCAGCCTCCCCGTAATTCGGGGGGCTCCTTTCCAAGAGACCCAGTACTTC. It translates to CASSLPVIRGAPFQETQYF.

This chain connects TRBV4-2 to TRBJ2-1, with 10 positions matching TRBD2. J gave up 7 bases and V 4 bases, and 7 bases lay outside the gene matches. The germline V gene has CDR1 LGHNA and CDR2 YNFKEQ. The CDR3 length is 15 residues. In DNA, the CDR3 is TGTGCCAGCAGCCGCACGAGGACTAGCGGAAATGAGCAGTTCTTC. This codes for CASSRTRTSGNEQFF.

In regard to this clonotype: A much more abundant neighbour one base away suggests this may be a read error. The rearrangement links TRBV20-1 to TRBJ2-1; D not resolved. The CDR3 has 8 amino acids. Germline lookup yields CDR1 DFQATT and CDR2 SNEGSKA (reference sequence). The CDR3 here is CSVEEQFF. DNA of the CDR3: TGCAGCGTTGAAGAGCAGTTCTTC.

This chain uses TRBV20-1 with TRBJ2-1, with TRBD2 matching over 9 bases. V was clipped by 6 bases and J by 7 bases; unmatched bases: 13. The germline V gene encodes CDR1 DFQATT and CDR2 SNEGSKA (reference sequence). The CDR3 sequence is 15 residues long. CDR3 protein: CSAIQQRGVPNEQFF. The CDR3 coding sequence is TGCAGTGCGATCCAACAGCGGGGGGTACCGAATGAGCAGTTCTTC.

This rearrangement joins TRBV6-5 to TRBJ2-5; the D is unclear. TRBJ2-7 matches the DNA end more closely, so the J call is doubtful. This CDR3 contains 15 residues. Germline-derived CDR1 and CDR2 are MNHEY and SVGAGI. The CDR3 loop reads CASRTSGSLLYEQYF. CDR3 in DNA: TGTGCCAGCAGAACGTCCGGGTCCCTACTATACGAGCAGTACTTC.

Only a few counts were recorded for this clonotype. The rearrangement links TRBV12-3 or TRBV12-4 to TRBJ1-4, with 7 bases that match TRBD1. With 8 bases clipped from V and 6 bases from J, the junction kept 9 bases outside the gene matches. This CDR3 has 14 residues. For the CDR3, the DNA is TGTGCCAGCTTCGACGGCGGGACAGATGAAAAACTGTTTTTT. This sequence encodes CASFDGGTDEKLFF.

Concerning this clonotype: At one end the junction does not follow the germline gene, possibly because of a read error. The chain is built from TRBV5-5 and TRBJ2-1; no firm D call. The CDR3 is made up of 13 amino acids. CDR1 is SGHKS, CDR2 YYEKEE, per germline (reference sequence). CDR3 in DNA: TGTGCCAGCAGCCAATTTATCTACAATGAGCGGTTCTTC. Translation: CASSQFIYNERFF.

The chain recombines TRBV12-3 or TRBV12-4 with TRBJ1-2, with a tentative D call TRBD1 (5 bases). This CDR3 contains 12 residues. The V and J ends lost 2 bases and 11 bases respectively, with 12 bases between them. This chain's CDR3 is CASSLQRGSYTF. DNA for the CDR3: TGTGCCAGCAGTTTACAGAGGGGTAGTTACACCTTC.

The chain links TRBV19 to TRBJ1-5; 7 nucleotides line up with TRBD1. Germline values: CDR1 LNHDA, CDR2 SQIVND (reference sequence). Trimming cost V 7 bases and J 4 bases; bases outside gene matches: 13. The CDR3 contains 16 residues. The DNA of the CDR3 is TGTGCCAGTAACATCGGGAGACAGGGCGGTAATCAGCCCCAGCATTTT. Its protein is CASNIGRQGGNQPQHF.

This clonotype was recorded many times. The genes are TRBV7-9 and TRBJ2-3; D is undetermined. The V end lost 4 bases, the J end lost 7 bases, and 6 bases lay between the germline ends. Germline CDR1 is SEHNR and CDR2 is FQNEAQ (reference sequence). The CDR3 sequence is 11 residues long. CDR3 sequence: CASSSGHTQYF. The DNA for the CDR3 is TGTGCCAGCAGCTCCGGCCATACGCAGTATTTT.

CDR3: CASSDQAPGGANVLTF. In DNA, the CDR3 is TGTGCCAGCAGTGACCAGGCACCCGGGGGGGCCAACGTCCTGACTTTC. The chain links TRBV6-1 to TRBJ2-6; D is undetermined. V lost 3 bases, J lost 4 bases, and 13 bases lay in between. Germline values: CDR1 MNHNS, CDR2 SASEGT. The CDR3 totals 16 residues.

This chain joins TRBV4-1 and TRBJ2-3; either TRBD1 or TRBD2 may fit D (6 bases each). Trimming removed 1 base at V and 7 bases at J, with 12 bases between. The CDR3 length is 14 residues. The germline V gene encodes CDR1 MGHRA and CDR2 YSYEKL. In DNA form, the CDR3 reads TGCGCCAGCAGCCAAGCCCGGGGGCTTCATACGCAGTATTTT. Protein: CASSQARGLHTQYF.

CDR3 coding DNA: TGCAGCGCCCTGGGACAAGACGCAGATACGCAGTATTTT. Its protein is CSALGQDADTQYF. V gene TRBV29-1 combines with J gene TRBJ2-3; maybe TRBD1 (6 bases). The CDR3 consists of 13 residues. Germline values: CDR1 SQVTM, CDR2 ANQGSEA. Trimming left V 7 bases short and J 4 bases short, with 15 bases between.

A few counts support this clonotype. This chain joins TRBV5-1 and TRBJ1-6; a weak D match, TRBD1 (6 bases). Germline V gives CDR1 SGHRS, CDR2 YFSETQ. V was shortened by 2 bases and J by 1 base, with 10 bases between the two germline ends. This CDR3 is 16 amino acids long. CDR3 amino acids: CASSFAGQSYNSPLHF. The CDR3 coding sequence is TGCGCCAGCAGCTTCGCCGGACAGTCCTATAATTCACCCCTCCACTTT.

The chain recombines TRBV29-1 with TRBJ2-7; D is unclear. The germline V and J ends were trimmed by 4 bases and 6 bases, with 10 bases remaining between them. The germline V gene has CDR1 SQVTM and CDR2 ANQGSEA. The CDR3 is made up of 11 amino acids. The CDR3 region has the DNA TGCAGCGTTGGTAATAGGGTCGAGCAGTACTTC. This sequence encodes CSVGNRVEQYF.

This CDR3 is CASSLVQRPVREQYF. The CDR3 nucleotides read TGTGCCAGCAGCTTAGTCCAGCGCCCAGTACGCGAGCAGTACTTC. V is TRBV11-2 and J is TRBJ2-7; D is undetermined. Germline V gene data show CDR1 as SGHAT and CDR2 as FQNNGV. V gave up 1 base and J gave up 6 bases, with 16 bases separating them. The CDR3 extends over 15 amino acids.

The table lists this clonotype with a few counts. The rearrangement joins TRBV7-9 to TRBJ2-1, with a possible D match to TRBD1 (5 bases). The ends were cut back, 4 bases at V and 3 bases at J, with 13 bases in the middle. The CDR3 spans 15 residues. Germline V gene lookup returns CDR1 SEHNR and CDR2 FQNEAQ (reference sequence). CDR3 sequence: CASSSRDSFYNEQFF. The CDR3, as DNA: TGTGCCAGCAGCTCCCGCGACAGTTTCTACAATGAGCAGTTCTTC.

This clonotype has just a few counts. The genes are TRBV10-3 and TRBJ2-5; a weak D match, TRBD2 (5 bases). The end of the DNA aligns better with TRBJ2-7, so the J call may be wrong. The CDR3 length is 14 residues. Germline lookup yields CDR1 ENHRY and CDR2 SYGVKD. The CDR3 sequence: CAIGRTGFYYEQYF. In DNA form, the CDR3 reads TGTGCCATCGGACGGACGGGGTTTTACTACGAGCAGTACTTC.

The chain recombines TRBV15 with TRBJ2-1; unclear D gene. The J call is uncertain, as TRBJ2-7 better fits the DNA end. Germline CDR1 and CDR2: LNHNV and YYDKDF (reference sequence). The CDR3 length is 11 residues. Here the CDR3 reads CATSRAREQYF. The CDR3 bases are TGTGCCACCAGCAGAGCCCGCGAGCAGTACTTC.

In DNA form, the CDR3 reads TGTGCCAGCAGCTTACGATCCCCGGGTACAGATACGCAGTATTTT. Its translation is CASSLRSPGTDTQYF. The V gene is TRBV7-9, the J gene TRBJ2-3, with D unresolved. Germline CDR1 is SEHNR and CDR2 is FQNEAQ (reference sequence). The V and J ends lost 2 bases and 3 bases respectively, with 12 bases between them. The CDR3 contains 15 residues.

The V call is TRBV13, the J call TRBJ1-3, with D unclear. V lost 4 bases and J lost 4, with 17 bases in between. The CDR3 has 16 residues. The V gene's germline CDR1 is PRHDT and CDR2 FYEKMQ (reference sequence). CDR3 sequence (DNA): TGTGCCAGCAGCTACCGGAGGGTTCGAGTGGGAAACACCATATATTTT. Protein: CASSYRRVRVGNTIYF. The variable domain in full, with the rest retrieved from reference TRBV13 and TRBJ1-3, is AAGVIQSPRHLIKEKRETATLKCYPIPRHDTVYWYQQGPGQDPQFLISFYEKMQSDKGSIPDRFSAQQFSDYHSELNMSSLELGDSALYFCASSYRRVRVGNTIYFGEGSWLTVV.

This clonotype showed up just a few times. This sequence joins TRBV5-1 and TRBJ2-1, with D unclear. CDR3 length: 16 residues. Germline V CDR1 and CDR2: SGHRS, YFSETQ. V lost 2 bases and J lost 5, with 17 bases in between. The CDR3 DNA follows: TGCGCCAGCAGCTTCAACGACCAAACCGCGAACAATGAGCAGTTCTTC. Its protein product is CASSFNDQTANNEQFF.

This clonotype was found a few times. J is TRBJ2-1 and V is TRBV29-1, with D perhaps matching TRBD1 (6 bases). From germline, CDR1 is SQVTM and CDR2 ANQGSEA. The CDR3 totals 11 residues. The V gene lost 4 bases and the J gene lost 7 bases, with 8 bases spanning the gap. The CDR3 loop is CSVGRGNEQFF. The CDR3 nucleotides are TGCAGCGTTGGCAGGGGAAATGAGCAGTTCTTC.

This chain links TRBV6-5 with TRBJ2-3; TRBD2 might be the D (6 bases). CDR1 is MNHEY, CDR2 SVGAGI, per germline. V lost 8 bases to trimming and J lost 2 bases, with 17 bases between them. The CDR3 is made up of 15 amino acids. The CDR3 DNA sequence: TGTGCCAGCGGCGAGTTCGGGGGACCCACAGATACGCAGTATTTT. The encoded protein is CASGEFGGPTDTQYF.

This clonotype was found a few times. The chain has TRBV4-1 and TRBJ2-7; possible D gene TRBD2, 5 bases. Between the trimmed V and J ends, which lost 0 bases and 3 bases, there was a span of 12 bases. This CDR3 is built from 15 residues. Germline V gene lookup returns CDR1 MGHRA and CDR2 YSYEKL. CDR3 sequence (DNA): TGCGCCAGCAGCCAAGAGGACTCGGCCTTCTACGAGCAGTACTTC. Encoded protein: CASSQEDSAFYEQYF.

This clonotype was seen only a few times. The chain is built from TRBV29-1 and TRBJ1-2; D call uncertain. CDR1 SQVTM and CDR2 ANQGSEA come from the germline V gene. V lost 3 bases, J lost 6 bases, and 5 bases lay in between. The CDR3 has 10 residues. The CDR3 loop reads CSVDRDGYTF. As DNA, the CDR3 is TGCAGCGTTGATCGTGATGGCTACACCTTC.

The table lists this clonotype with a count of one. The V call is TRBV4-2, the J call TRBJ1-2; the D is unclear. The CDR3 consists of 15 residues. V was trimmed by 0 bases and J by 4 bases, leaving 12 bases between them. Germline V CDR1 and CDR2: LGHNA, YNFKEQ. The CDR3 DNA follows: TGTGCCAGCAGCCAAGAAAGGCGGCACCTCTATGGCTACACCTTC. As protein: CASSQERRHLYGYTF.

The genes are TRBV4-2 and TRBJ2-6; no clear D. Trimming stripped 4 bases from V and 2 bases from J, with 9 bases between. Germline CDR1 reads LGHNA; CDR2 reads YNFKEQ. This CDR3 has 15 amino acids. The CDR3 nucleotides are TGTGCCAGCAGCCCCCCTCCCGCTGGGGCCAACGTCCTGACTTTC. Translating gives CASSPPPAGANVLTF.

A few counts support this clonotype. This sequence joins TRBV2 and TRBJ2-3; a weak D match, TRBD1 (5 bases). Trimming took 7 bases from V and 8 from J, leaving 16 bases between them. The CDR3 spans 13 residues. From germline, CDR1 is SNHLY and CDR2 FYNNEI. The CDR3 coding sequence is TGTGCCAGCAATCCTGACAGCGCTCGTACGCAGTATTTT. It encodes CASNPDSARTQYF.